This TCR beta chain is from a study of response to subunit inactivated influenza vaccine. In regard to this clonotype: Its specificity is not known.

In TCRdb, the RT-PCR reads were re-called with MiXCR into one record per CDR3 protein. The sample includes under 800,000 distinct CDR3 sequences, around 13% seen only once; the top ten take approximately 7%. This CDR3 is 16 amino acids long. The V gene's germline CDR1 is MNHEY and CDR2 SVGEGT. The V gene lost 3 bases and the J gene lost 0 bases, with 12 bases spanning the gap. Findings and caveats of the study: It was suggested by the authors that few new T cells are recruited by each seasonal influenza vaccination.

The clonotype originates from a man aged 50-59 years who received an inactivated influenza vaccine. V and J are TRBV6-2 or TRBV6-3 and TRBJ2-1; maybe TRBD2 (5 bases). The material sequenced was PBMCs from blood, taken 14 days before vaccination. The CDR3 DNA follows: TGTGCCAGCAGTTATCTTCCGGGATCCTCCTACAATGAGCAGTTCTTC. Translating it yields CASSYLPGSSYNEQFF.